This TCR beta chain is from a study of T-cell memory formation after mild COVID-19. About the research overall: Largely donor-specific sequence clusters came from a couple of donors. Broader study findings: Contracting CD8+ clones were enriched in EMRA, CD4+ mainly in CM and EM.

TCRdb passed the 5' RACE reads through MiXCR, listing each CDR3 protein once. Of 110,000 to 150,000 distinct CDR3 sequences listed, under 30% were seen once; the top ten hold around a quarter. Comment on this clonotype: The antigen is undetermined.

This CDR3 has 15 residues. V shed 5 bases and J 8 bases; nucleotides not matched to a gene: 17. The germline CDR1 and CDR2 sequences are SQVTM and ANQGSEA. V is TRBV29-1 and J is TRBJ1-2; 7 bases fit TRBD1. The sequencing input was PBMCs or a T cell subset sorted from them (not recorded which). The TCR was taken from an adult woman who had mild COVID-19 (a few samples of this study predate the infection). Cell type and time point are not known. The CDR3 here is CSVRFQDRHPQGYTF. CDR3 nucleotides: TGCAGCGTTCGATTCCAGGACAGGCACCCCCAAGGCTACACCTTC.